A selection of T cell receptor beta chains follows, all from one sample in a study of shared clonotypes between healthy human individuals. Sequencing was performed with immunoSEQ multiplex PCR; in TCRdb, only in-frame clones are kept and a portion is missing. The repertoire includes under 600,000 clones, 97% of them detected once, and 0.055% to 0.07% sits in the top ten. The source material was naive CD4+ T cells sorted from blood. The receptors stem from a woman between 25 and 40 years old in good health. The CDR3 runs from the conserved cysteine through the conserved F or W. D genes are given only for firm matches.

D gene,J gene,V gene,CDR3 length,CDR3 DNA,CDR3 protein
-,TRBJ2-5,TRBV28,13,TGTGCCAGCAGCTCAGGACAGAAAGAGACCCAGTACTTC,CASSSGQKETQYF
-,TRBJ2-6,TRBV9,20,TGTGCCAGCAGTATCAAGGGGCAGGGGAACCCATTTACTGGGGCCAACGTCCTGACTTTC,CASSIKGQGNPFTGANVLTF
-,TRBJ1-5,TRBV21-1,14,TGTGCCACCCAGCCCCCGGGGAGGAATCAGCCCCAGCATTTT,CATQPPGRNQPQHF
-,TRBJ2-7,TRBV7-9,14,TGTGCCAGCAGTCTGACAGAGACCTCCTACGAGCAGTACTTC,CASSLTETSYEQYF
TRBD2,TRBJ2-7,TRBV28,14,TGTGCCAGCAGTTTTGCTAGCGGGAACTACGAGCAGTACTTC,CASSFASGNYEQYF
-,TRBJ2-5,TRBV28,11,TGTGCCAGCGAGGGGCATCTGGAGCAGTACTTC,CASEGHLEQYF
TRBD1,TRBJ2-7,TRBV13,13,TGTGCCAGCAGTTTCACCCACGGGGACAGCGTATACTTC,CASSFTHGDSVYF
TRBD2,TRBJ2-7,TRBV11-2,14,TGTGCCAGCATGGATCCGGGACTAGCGGGTGAGCAGTACTTC,CASMDPGLAGEQYF
TRBD1,TRBJ1-1,TRBV6-5,14,TGTGCCAGCAGTATTACAGGGGGCATCACTGAAGCTTTCTTT,CASSITGGITEAFF
-,TRBJ2-7,TRBV5-7,14,TGTGCCAGCAGCTTTCGCGGTACCACCTACGAGCAGTACTTC,CASSFRGTTYEQYF